A single sample is the source of the 18 T cell receptor beta chains below, sequenced in a study of cytomegalovirus exposure and HLA in healthy donors (dated by TCRdb to about 2017). The library was obtained by the immunoSEQ multiplex PCR assay. TCRdb provides this immuneACCESS table in a form limited to in-frame rearrangements. Some clones are lacking; in checked studies, under half of them reflect an unresolved V gene, and why the rest are absent is not known. Across this sample there are fewer than 200,000 clones, with nearly 90% seen only once. The ten top clones hold about 9.3% of the sample. The sequenced material came from PBMCs. The receptors were sampled from a woman aged 18-35 years in good health and CMV-seropositive.

The V and J genes are TRBV5-1 and TRBJ1-1; a possible D gene is TRBD1 (6 bases). The V end was cut by 3 bases, the J end by 1 base, with 10 bases between. Germline CDR1 SGHRS, CDR2 YFSETQ. The CDR3 consists of 14 residues. The CDR3, as DNA: TGCGCCAGCAGCTGGACAGTCACGAACACTGAAGCTTTCTTT. Its protein is CASSWTVTNTEAFF. The full variable domain, rest sourced from reference TRBV5-1 and TRBJ1-1, is KAGVTQTPRYLIKTRGQQVTLSCSPISGHRSVSWYQQTPGQGLQFLFEYFSETQRNKGNFPGRFSGRQFSNSRSEMNVSTLELGDSALYLCASSWTVTNTEAFFGQGTRLTVV.

This clone is a singleton in its sample. This rearrangement joins TRBV27 to TRBJ2-2, with D perhaps matching TRBD2 (6 bases). Trimming left V 4 bases short and J 5 bases short, with 17 bases between. There are 16 residues in the CDR3. Germline V lookup: CDR1 MNHEY, CDR2 SMNVEV (reference sequence). Here the CDR3 reads CASSSLEEGGTGELFF. The CDR3 coding sequence is TGTGCCAGCAGTTCCTTGGAGGAGGGAGGTACCGGGGAGCTGTTTTTT.

The chain couples TRBV11-1 to TRBJ2-1; D is uncertain. From germline, CDR1 is SGHAT and CDR2 FQDESV (reference sequence). The V and J ends lost 5 bases and 0 bases respectively, with 8 bases between them. The CDR3 extends over 14 amino acids. CDR3 residues: CASSQTLSYNEQFF. The CDR3 nucleotides are TGTGCCAGCAGCCAAACTCTCTCCTACAATGAGCAGTTCTTC. The whole variable domain, remainder taken from reference TRBV11-1 and TRBJ2-1, is EAEVAQSPRYKITEKSQAVAFWCDPISGHATLYWYRQILGQGPELLVQFQDESVVDDSQLPKDRFSAERLKGVDSTLKIQPAELGDSAMYLCASSQTLSYNEQFFGPGTRLTVL.

The V and J genes are TRBV7-2 and TRBJ2-7; 7 bases map to TRBD2. This CDR3 is 17 amino acids long. Per germline, CDR1 SGHTA and CDR2 FQGNSA. The ends lost 1 base at V and 4 bases at J; junction bases unmatched: 13. CDR3 region: CASSLVFGGTTSYEQYF. In DNA form, the CDR3 reads TGTGCCAGCAGCTTAGTTTTCGGTGGGACTACTTCATACGAGCAGTACTTC.

V and J are TRBV18 and TRBJ2-7; D gene unclear. CDR3 length: 15 residues. Trimming removed 0 bases from V and 2 bases from J, with 11 bases in between. Looked up from germline, CDR1 is KGHSH and CDR2 is LQKENI. The CDR3 nucleotides are TGTGCCAGCTCACCACCCAGCAGACAAACCTACGAGCAGTACTTC. Protein product: CASSPPSRQTYEQYF.

Only one count was recorded for this clone. The genes are TRBV9 and TRBJ2-3, with 8 positions matching TRBD1. Germline V gene lookup returns CDR1 SGDLS and CDR2 YYNGEE. Trimming took 1 base from V and 0 from J; bases not matched to a gene: 16. This CDR3 is built from 20 residues. For the CDR3, the DNA is TGTGCCAGCAGCGTACAGGCAGGGGGCTTTCCCCTATCTAGCACAGATACGCAGTATTTT. Its protein is CASSVQAGGFPLSSTDTQYF.

This chain uses TRBV10-3 with TRBJ2-7; tentative D call: TRBD2 (6 bases). Germline-derived CDR1 and CDR2 are ENHRY and SYGVKD. The CDR3 spans 11 residues. V was trimmed by 11 bases and J by 0 bases, leaving 8 bases between them. CDR3 DNA sequence: TGTGCCGTCGGGAGCTCCTACGAGCAGTACTTC. Encoded protein: CAVGSSYEQYF.

This clone was detected a few times. The chain uses TRBV20-1 and TRBJ1-4, with unresolved D. Germline CDR1 reads DFQATT; CDR2 reads SNEGSKA (reference sequence). This CDR3 region has 11 residues. V dropped 6 bases and J dropped 7 bases, with 9 bases sitting between them. CDR3 protein: CSAPNTEKLFF. CDR3 coding DNA: TGCAGTGCGCCCAACACTGAAAAACTGTTTTTT.

This chain connects TRBV6-5 to TRBJ2-2, with TRBD2 matching 10 bases. The V gene's germline CDR1 is MNHEY and CDR2 SVGAGI. V dropped 6 bases and J dropped 7; count of bases not matched to a gene: 8. CDR3 length: 15 residues. CDR3 protein: CASRKTSGIDGELFF. The DNA for the CDR3 is TGTGCCAGCAGGAAAACTAGCGGGATTGACGGGGAGCTGTTTTTT.

The chain combines TRBV7-8 with TRBJ2-2; 7 bases align to TRBD2. J lost 13 bases, V lost 3 bases, and 5 bases had no gene match. This CDR3 has 12 residues. The germline CDR1 and CDR2 sequences are SGHVS and FQNEAQ. CDR3 DNA sequence: TGTGCCAGCAGCTTGGGACTACAACGGCTGTTTTTT. This codes for CASSLGLQRLFF.

This chain links TRBV5-4 with TRBJ1-1; 8 nucleotides match TRBD1. This CDR3 contains 14 residues. V was pared by 3 bases and J by 4 bases, with 5 bases of the junction left unmatched. Germline CDR1 SGHNT, CDR2 YYREEE (reference sequence). The CDR3 coding sequence is TGTGCCAGCAGCTCTGACAGGGGTGGCACTGAAGCTTTCTTT. It translates to CASSSDRGGTEAFF.

This clone came up once. This chain links TRBV6-1 with TRBJ2-4, with D possibly TRBD1 on 6 matching bases. CDR3 length equals 16 residues. Germline CDR1 is MNHNS and CDR2 is SASEGT. V lost 3 bases to trimming and J lost 0 bases, with 12 bases between them. The CDR3 spells CASSEGAGTAKNIQYF. In nucleotides, the CDR3 is TGTGCCAGCAGTGAGGGGGCCGGGACAGCCAAAAACATTCAGTACTTC.

Details on this clone: Within the sample, other DNA sequences also encode this same CDR3. The gene calls are TRBV7-2 and TRBJ2-7; D not resolved. Trimming took off 5 bases at V and 4 bases at J, with 6 bases between the two ends. CDR3 size: 11 residues. In germline, CDR1 is SGHTA, CDR2 FQGNSA. This CDR3 is CASSLLYEQYF. The CDR3 DNA reads as TGTGCCAGCAGCCTTCTTTACGAGCAGTACTTC.

The count of this clone is one. V gene TRBV5-6 combines with J gene TRBJ2-2; possibly TRBD2 for D (5 bases). Germline V gene sequence: CDR1 SGHDT, CDR2 YYEEEE. V lost 4 bases to trimming and J lost 5 bases, with 15 bases between them. The CDR3 totals 15 residues. The CDR3 loop reads CASSPEARGTGELFF. The CDR3 DNA sequence: TGTGCCAGCAGCCCGGAGGCTAGAGGGACCGGGGAGCTGTTTTTT.

This clone has only a few counts. This rearrangement joins TRBV5-1 to TRBJ2-2; tentatively, D is TRBD2 (6 bases). Between the trimmed V and J ends, which lost 2 bases and 2 bases, there was a span of 10 bases. CDR1 is SGHRS and CDR2 is YFSETQ in the germline V gene. The CDR3 contains 15 residues. Written as DNA, the CDR3 is TGCGCCAGCAGCTTTACGGGAGTCAACACCGGGGAGCTGTTTTTT. As protein: CASSFTGVNTGELFF.

The V call is TRBV28, the J call TRBJ1-1; D possibly corresponds to TRBD1 (6 bases). The CDR3 spans 15 residues. Trimming stripped 7 bases from V and 0 bases from J, with 15 bases between. The germline V gene has CDR1 MDHEN and CDR2 SYDVKM. CDR3 DNA sequence: TGTGCCAGCAACTGGGGGGGCCCCATGAACACTGAAGCTTTCTTT. This gives the protein CASNWGGPMNTEAFF.

This CDR3 reads CASSQGTSRGTDTQYF. The CDR3 nucleotides are TGTGCCAGCAGCCAGGGGACTAGCCGGGGCACAGATACGCAGTATTTT. The V and J genes are TRBV7-3 and TRBJ2-3; 9 nucleotides match TRBD2. Trimming took 5 bases from V and 1 from J; bases not matched to a gene: 7. Germline V gene data show CDR1 as SGHTA and CDR2 as FQGTGA. The CDR3 is made up of 16 amino acids.

The chain links TRBV15 to TRBJ2-1; D possibly corresponds to TRBD2 (5 bases). There are 15 residues in the CDR3. The germline V gene encodes CDR1 LNHNV and CDR2 YYDKDF (reference sequence). The germline V and J ends were trimmed by 1 base and 2 bases, with 9 bases remaining between them. The CDR3 DNA reads TGTGCCACCAGCAGAGGACGGGATGCCTACAATGAGCAGTTCTTC. Its protein product is CATSRGRDAYNEQFF.